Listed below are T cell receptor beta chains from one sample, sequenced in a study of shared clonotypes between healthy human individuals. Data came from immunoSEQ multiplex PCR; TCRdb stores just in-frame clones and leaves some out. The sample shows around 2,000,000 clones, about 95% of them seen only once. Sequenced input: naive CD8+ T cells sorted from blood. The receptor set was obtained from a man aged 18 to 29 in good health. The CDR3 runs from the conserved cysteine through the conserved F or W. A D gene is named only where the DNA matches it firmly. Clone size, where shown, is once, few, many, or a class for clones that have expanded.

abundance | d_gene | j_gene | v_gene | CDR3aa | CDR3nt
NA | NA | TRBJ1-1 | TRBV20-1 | CSASPEAFF | TGCAGTGCTAGCCCTGAAGCTTTCTTT
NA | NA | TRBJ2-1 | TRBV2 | CASSEWELYNEQFF | TGTGCCAGCAGTGAGTGGGAGCTCTACAATGAGCAGTTCTTC
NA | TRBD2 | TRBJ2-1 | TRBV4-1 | CASSPEPGLAYNEQFF | TGCGCCAGCAGCCCAGAACCGGGACTAGCGTACAATGAGCAGTTCTTC
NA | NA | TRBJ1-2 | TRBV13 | CASSLGLGPGGYGYTF | TGTGCCAGCAGCTTAGGCCTGGGCCCGGGGGGCTATGGCTACACCTTC
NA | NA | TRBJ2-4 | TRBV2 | CASSLETDMDIQYF | TGTGCCAGCTCCCTAGAGACAGATATGGACATTCAGTACTTC
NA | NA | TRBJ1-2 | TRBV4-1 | CASSQDTGGNYGYTF | TGCGCCAGCAGCCAAGATACGGGCGGGAACTATGGCTACACCTTC
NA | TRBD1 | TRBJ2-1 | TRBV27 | CASRTGTVPWGYNEQFF | TGTGCCAGCCGAACCGGGACAGTGCCCTGGGGCTACAATGAGCAGTTCTTC
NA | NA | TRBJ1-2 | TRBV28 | CASSLPGVHGYTF | TGTGCCAGCAGTTTACCGGGGGTACATGGCTACACCTTC
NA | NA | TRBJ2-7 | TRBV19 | CASSWAGGAYEQYF | TGTGCCAGTAGCTGGGCAGGGGGGGCCTACGAGCAGTACTTC
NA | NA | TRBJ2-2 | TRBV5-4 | CASSLGGLDTGELFF | TGTGCCAGCAGCTTGGGAGGGCTCGATACCGGGGAGCTGTTTTTT
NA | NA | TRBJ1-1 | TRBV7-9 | CASRIGRDTEAFF | TGTGCCAGCAGGATCGGGCGGGACACTGAAGCTTTCTTT
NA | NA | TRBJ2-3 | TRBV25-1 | CASTEGGAAMATQYF | TGTGCCAGCACGGAGGGGGGGGCAGCGATGGCTACGCAGTATTTT
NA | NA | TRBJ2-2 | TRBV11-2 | CASSLSPRARWTGELFF | TGTGCCAGCAGCTTAAGCCCCCGGGCACGATGGACCGGGGAGCTGTTTTTT
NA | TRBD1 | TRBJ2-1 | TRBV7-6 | CASSLTDRGLGGEQFF | TGTGCCAGCAGCTTAACGGACAGGGGGCTTGGAGGAGAGCAGTTCTTC
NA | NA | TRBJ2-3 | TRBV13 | CASSPWAGGSTDTQYF | TGTGCCAGCAGCCCGTGGGCTGGCGGCAGCACAGATACGCAGTATTTT
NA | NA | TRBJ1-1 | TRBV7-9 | CASSLDLFVNTEAFF | TGTGCCAGCAGCTTAGATCTGTTCGTGAACACTGAAGCTTTCTTT
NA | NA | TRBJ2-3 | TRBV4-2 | CASSQDNEGDTQYF | TGTGCCAGCAGCCAAGATAACGAAGGAGACACGCAGTATTTT
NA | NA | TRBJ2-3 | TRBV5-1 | CASSLVDSTDTQYF | TGCGCCAGCAGCTTGGTCGACTCAACAGATACGCAGTATTTT
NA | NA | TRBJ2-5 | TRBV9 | CASSVEGYQETQYF | TGTGCCAGCAGCGTAGAGGGGTACCAAGAGACCCAGTACTTC
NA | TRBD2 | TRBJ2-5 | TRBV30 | CAWSDIAGPWEETQYF | TGTGCCTGGAGTGATATAGCGGGACCGTGGGAAGAGACCCAGTACTTC
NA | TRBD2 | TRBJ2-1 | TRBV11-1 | CASSFFPSGGHNEQFF | TGTGCCAGCAGCTTCTTTCCTAGCGGGGGCCACAATGAGCAGTTCTTC
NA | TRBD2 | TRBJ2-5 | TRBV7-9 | CASSRTSGVKETQYF | TGTGCCAGCAGTCGGACTAGCGGGGTAAAAGAGACCCAGTACTTC
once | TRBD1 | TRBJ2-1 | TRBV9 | CASSVGRDRGLNEQFF | TGTGCCAGCAGCGTAGGGAGGGACAGGGGGCTCAATGAGCAGTTCTTC
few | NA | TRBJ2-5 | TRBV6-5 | CASSLFGLRETQYF | TGTGCCAGCAGCCTCTTTGGGCTTCGAGAGACCCAGTACTTC
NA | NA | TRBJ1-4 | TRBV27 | CASSLYHGEKLFF | TGTGCCAGCAGTTTATACCACGGGGAAAAACTGTTTTTT
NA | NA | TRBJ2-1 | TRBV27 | CASCEIGGRREFF | TGTGCCAGCTGCGAAATCGGCGGCCGTAGGGAGTTCTTC
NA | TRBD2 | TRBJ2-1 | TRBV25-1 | CASSHHGLAGGEQFF | TGTGCCAGCAGCCATCATGGACTAGCGGGAGGCGAGCAGTTCTTC
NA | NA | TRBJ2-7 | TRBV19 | CASSPSAGFYEQYF | TGTGCCAGTAGTCCCTCCGCGGGGTTCTACGAGCAGTACTTC
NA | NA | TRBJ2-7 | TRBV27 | CASSLGGGFSYEQYF | TGTGCCAGCAGTTTAGGAGGGGGCTTTTCCTACGAGCAGTACTTC
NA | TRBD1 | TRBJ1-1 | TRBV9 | CASSPGTGDTEAFF | TGTGCCAGCAGCCCAGGGACAGGGGACACTGAAGCTTTCTTT
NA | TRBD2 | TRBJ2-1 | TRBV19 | CASSIVLAGEQFF | TGTGCCAGTAGTATTGTTCTAGCGGGTGAGCAGTTCTTC
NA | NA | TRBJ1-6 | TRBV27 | CASSLFPPTGESSYNSPLHF | TGTGCCAGCAGTTTATTTCCCCCGACGGGAGAGAGCTCCTATAATTCACCCCTCCACTTT
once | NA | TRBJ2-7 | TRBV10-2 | CATRPGRGYEQYF | TGCGCCACCCGCCCGGGACGGGGCTACGAGCAGTACTTC
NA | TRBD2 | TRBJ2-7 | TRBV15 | CATSRDTREGYYEQYF | TGTGCCACCAGCAGAGATACTAGGGAGGGATACTACGAGCAGTACTTC
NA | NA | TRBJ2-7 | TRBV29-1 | CSVEYPSGYEQYF | TGCAGCGTTGAATACCCGTCAGGATACGAGCAGTACTTC
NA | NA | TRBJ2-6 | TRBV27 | CASSLLSGANVLTF | TGTGCCAGCAGTCTACTCTCTGGGGCCAACGTCCTGACTTTC
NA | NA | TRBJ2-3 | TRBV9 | CASSVELDLTDTQYF | TGTGCCAGCAGCGTAGAACTAGATCTGACAGATACGCAGTATTTT
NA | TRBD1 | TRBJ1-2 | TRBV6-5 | CASSYSGTGVNYGYTF | TGTGCCAGCAGTTACTCCGGGACAGGAGTGAACTATGGCTACACCTTC
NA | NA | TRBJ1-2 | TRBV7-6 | CASSLADSTGGYTF | TGTGCCAGCAGCTTAGCCGACAGTACGGGTGGCTACACCTTC
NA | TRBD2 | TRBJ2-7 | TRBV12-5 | CASGLVSHGLVDYEQYF | TGTGCTAGTGGTTTGGTATCTCATGGACTAGTTGACTACGAGCAGTACTTC
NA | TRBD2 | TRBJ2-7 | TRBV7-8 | CASRTESGGIRDEQYF | TGTGCCAGCAGAACTGAGTCGGGGGGGATACGCGACGAGCAGTACTTC
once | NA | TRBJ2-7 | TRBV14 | CASSQDKGVLREQYF | TGTGCCAGCAGCCAAGATAAGGGGGTCCTCAGGGAGCAGTACTTC
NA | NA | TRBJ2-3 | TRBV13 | CASSFRPATDTQYF | TGTGCCAGCAGCTTCCGACCAGCCACAGATACGCAGTATTTT
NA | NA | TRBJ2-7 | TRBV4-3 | CASSQSRTRNSYEQYF | TGCGCCAGCAGCCAGAGCAGAACTAGGAACTCCTACGAGCAGTACTTC
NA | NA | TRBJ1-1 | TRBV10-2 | CASSENTEAFF | TGCGCCAGCAGTGAGAACACTGAAGCTTTCTTT
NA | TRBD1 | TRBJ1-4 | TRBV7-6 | CASSLAPTGGYEKLFF | TGTGCCAGCAGCTTAGCCCCGACAGGGGGCTATGAAAAACTGTTTTTT
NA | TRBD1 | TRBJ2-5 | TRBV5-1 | CASSLGTGSRKETQYF | TGCGCCAGCAGCTTGGGGACAGGGTCCCGTAAAGAGACCCAGTACTTC
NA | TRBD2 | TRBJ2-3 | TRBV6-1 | CASSDGGVFADTQYF | TGTGCCAGCAGTGACGGGGGGGTCTTTGCAGATACGCAGTATTTT
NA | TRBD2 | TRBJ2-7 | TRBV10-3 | CAITALAGPTYEQYF | TGTGCCATCACGGCCCTAGCGGGGCCAACCTACGAGCAGTACTTC
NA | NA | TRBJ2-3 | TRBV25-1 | CASSDRGQVSTQYF | TGTGCCAGCAGTGACCGGGGCCAGGTGTCTACGCAGTATTTT
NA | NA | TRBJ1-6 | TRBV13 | CASSSGHNSPLHF | TGTGCCAGCAGCTCGGGGCATAATTCACCCCTCCACTTT
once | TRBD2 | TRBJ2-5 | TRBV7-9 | CASSWTSGGQETQYF | TGTGCCAGCAGCTGGACTAGCGGAGGCCAGGAGACCCAGTACTTC
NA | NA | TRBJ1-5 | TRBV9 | CASSVIREKTTAVYSNQPQHF | TGTGCCAGCAGCGTAATAAGGGAAAAGACGACAGCCGTGTATAGCAATCAGCCCCAGCATTTT